The 23 T cell receptor beta chains in this list originate from one sample, sequenced in a study of radiation and T cells in renal cell carcinoma. Noted time point: blood 2 weeks post-SBRT. Treatment given: 15 Gy SBRT to primary tumor, nephrectomy 4 weeks later. Clones were sequenced by immunoSEQ multiplex PCR, and TCRdb holds only the in-frame ones, with some missing. This table has about 150,000 clones, over 80% appearing once. The sequencing used blood, collected from a patient whose treatment included radiotherapy and nephrectomy. The origin of the receptors is a woman aged 45-65 years with renal cell carcinoma.

The chain uses TRBV18 and TRBJ1-2, with a possible D match to TRBD1 (5 bases). Germline V lookup: CDR1 KGHSH, CDR2 LQKENI. V was shortened by 6 bases and J by 3 bases, with 11 bases between the two germline ends. This CDR3 comprises 13 residues. The CDR3 DNA reads TGTGCCAGCTCCCCAGAGACAGACTATGGCTACACCTTC. It encodes CASSPETDYGYTF.

This clone was recorded once. V and J are TRBV7-2 and TRBJ2-5; 8 bases match TRBD1. The CDR3 consists of 15 residues. Per the germline V gene, CDR1 is SGHTA and CDR2 is FQGNSA. V lost 5 bases, J lost 2 bases, and 7 bases stayed unmatched. The CDR3 sequence: CASSPTRGRQETQYF. Written as DNA, the CDR3 is TGTGCCAGCAGCCCCACCAGGGGGCGGCAAGAGACCCAGTACTTC.

The V gene is TRBV7-6, the J gene TRBJ2-3; D is undetermined. V was shortened by 7 bases and J by 2 bases, with 16 bases between the two germline ends. The germline CDR1 and CDR2 sequences are SGHVS and FNYEAQ. CDR3 length: 15 amino acids. DNA of the CDR3: TGTGCCAGCACCGTTAGCTGGCTTCCCACAGATACGCAGTATTTT. Protein: CASTVSWLPTDTQYF. Supplemented by reference TRBV7-6 and TRBJ2-3, the full variable domain reads GAGVSQSPRYKVTKRGQDVALRCDPISGHVSLYWYRQALGQGPEFLTYFNYEAQQDKSGLPNDRFSAERPEGSISTLTIQRTEQRDSAMYRCASTVSWLPTDTQYFGPGTRLTVL.

The V and J genes are TRBV2 and TRBJ2-2; either TRBD1 or TRBD2 may fit D (6 bases each). Trimming removed 9 bases from V and 6 bases from J, with 17 bases in between. CDR3 length equals 14 residues. In germline, CDR1 is SNHLY, CDR2 FYNNEI. The CDR3 reads CASRETGVAGELFF. Here the CDR3 DNA reads TGTGCCAGTCGGGAGACAGGAGTCGCCGGGGAGCTGTTTTTT.

The table lists this clone with a count of one. The J gene is TRBJ1-1, the V gene TRBV5-6, with a tentative D call TRBD1 (6 bases). CDR3 size: 12 residues. Germline V gene sequence: CDR1 SGHDT, CDR2 YYEEEE. V dropped 4 bases and J dropped 9 bases, with 13 bases sitting between them. The CDR3 bases are TGTGCCAGCAGCACCTTACAGGGTAAAGCTTTCTTT. This sequence encodes CASSTLQGKAFF. The full variable domain, with the rest looked up from reference TRBV5-6 and TRBJ1-1, is DAGVTQSPTHLIKTRGQQVTLRCSPKSGHDTVSWYQQALGQGPQFIFQYYEEEERQRGNFPDRFSGHQFPNYSSELNVNALLLGDSALYLCASSTLQGKAFFGQGTRLTVV.

The chain carries TRBV15 and TRBJ2-3; tentative D call: TRBD2 (5 bases). V was clipped by 0 bases and J by 0 bases, with 10 bases between them. CDR1 and CDR2 from the germline V gene are LNHNV and YYDKDF (reference sequence). This CDR3 has 16 residues. CDR3 coding DNA: TGTGCCACCAGCAGAGATCTAGGACTCAGCACAGATACGCAGTATTTT. Amino acids: CATSRDLGLSTDTQYF.

The chain is built from TRBV7-2 and TRBJ1-1; D is unclear. Trimming took 2 bases from V and 0 from J, leaving 13 bases between them. The CDR3 loop spans 16 amino acids. Germline V lookup: CDR1 SGHTA, CDR2 FQGNSA. This CDR3 reads CASSLSAVLMNTEAFF. The DNA for the CDR3 is TGTGCCAGCAGCTTATCAGCAGTTTTGATGAACACTGAAGCTTTCTTT.

The V gene is TRBV15, the J gene TRBJ2-3; 10 positions match TRBD2. This CDR3 contains 18 residues. V lost 2 bases, J lost 2 bases, and 10 bases stayed unmatched. Germline V lookup: CDR1 LNHNV, CDR2 YYDKDF (reference sequence). CDR3 loop: CATSRLRTSGTLTDTQYF. As DNA, the CDR3 is TGTGCCACCAGCAGACTAAGGACTAGCGGTACCCTCACAGATACGCAGTATTTT.

The sample holds one count of this clone. The V call is TRBV5-5, the J call TRBJ2-7; no clear D gene. Germline V gene sequence: CDR1 SGHKS, CDR2 YYEKEE (reference sequence). Trimming removed 0 bases at V and 8 bases at J, with 9 bases between. The CDR3 is 12 amino acids. CDR3 sequence reads: CASSLGDSKQYF. The CDR3 DNA reads TGTGCCAGCAGCTTGGGAGATAGTAAGCAGTACTTC.

In its sample, this clone was seen once. Other DNA sequences of this sample code for an identical CDR3. The chain employs TRBV5-1 and TRBJ2-3; D perhaps matches TRBD2 (6 bases). V lost 0 bases, J lost 3 bases, and 11 bases lay in between. The germline V gene encodes CDR1 SGHRS and CDR2 YFSETQ. CDR3 length: 15 amino acids. CDR3 nucleotides: TGCGCCAGCAGCTTGGATGGAGGGCGAACAGATACGCAGTATTTT. Its translation is CASSLDGGRTDTQYF.

The genes are TRBV5-1 and TRBJ2-2; D is ambiguous. V gave up 0 bases and J gave up 0 bases, with 6 bases separating them. This CDR3 comprises 15 residues. CDR1 is SGHRS, CDR2 YFSETQ, per germline. The CDR3 bases are TGCGCCAGCAGCTTGGGCAACTCGAACACCGGGGAGCTGTTTTTT. Amino acids: CASSLGNSNTGELFF.

The chain combines TRBV19 with TRBJ2-1; possibly TRBD1 for D (6 bases). V shed 3 bases and J shed 5 bases, with 17 bases lying between them. Germline CDR1 reads LNHDA; CDR2 reads SQIVND (reference sequence). The CDR3 length is 16 residues. CDR3 protein: CASSMSGHPSDNEQFF. For the CDR3, the DNA is TGTGCCAGTAGTATGTCGGGACACCCTTCGGACAATGAGCAGTTCTTC. The full variable domain, with the rest looked up from reference TRBV19 and TRBJ2-1, is DGGITQSPKYLFRKEGQNVTLSCEQNLNHDAMYWYRQDPGQGLRLIYYSQIVNDFQKGDIAEGYSVSREKKESFPLTVTSAQKNPTAFYLCASSMSGHPSDNEQFFGPGTRLTVL.

The chain employs TRBV7-8 and TRBJ1-2; D possibly corresponds to TRBD1 (6 bases). Trimming took off 5 bases at V and 7 bases at J, with 11 bases between the two ends. There are 12 residues in the CDR3. Per germline, CDR1 SGHVS and CDR2 FQNEAQ. For the CDR3, the DNA is TGTGCCAGCAGCATCACAGGGACTGGCTACACCTTC. Its translation is CASSITGTGYTF.

The chain employs TRBV7-6 and TRBJ2-2; D tentatively fits TRBD1 or TRBD2 (6 bases each). Germline lookup yields CDR1 SGHVS and CDR2 FNYEAQ. Deletions cut 3 bases from V and 1 base from J, with 15 bases between. The CDR3 totals 17 residues. The chain's CDR3 is CASSFTAGEENTGELFF. CDR3 bases: TGTGCCAGCAGCTTCACGGCAGGGGAGGAGAACACCGGGGAGCTGTTTTTT.

The chain is built from TRBV6-5 and TRBJ1-1, with no clear D. The CDR3 contains 15 residues. The germline CDR1 and CDR2 sequences are MNHEY and SVGAGI. V was cut by 4 bases and J by 1 base, with 13 bases left in between. This CDR3 reads CASSSPGFANTEAFF. For the CDR3, the DNA is TGTGCCAGCAGTTCCCCCGGCTTCGCGAACACTGAAGCTTTCTTT.

The rearrangement joins TRBV28 to TRBJ1-5, with D unresolved. Trimming stripped 7 bases from V and 12 bases from J, with 19 bases between. The CDR3 consists of 13 residues. Germline CDR1 reads MDHEN; CDR2 reads SYDVKM. Here the CDR3 reads CASTEAAPWGQHF. Written as DNA, the CDR3 is TGTGCCAGCACTGAAGCCGCACCGTGGGGCCAGCATTTT.

This rearrangement joins TRBV9 to TRBJ2-2, with TRBD2 as a possible D gene (5 bases). This CDR3 spans 15 amino acids. CDR1 and CDR2 (germline): SGDLS, YYNGEE. The V end was cut by 3 bases, the J end by 4 bases, with 13 bases between. The CDR3 spells CASSAGSGPTGELFF. As DNA, the CDR3 is TGTGCCAGCAGCGCGGGGTCCGGCCCCACCGGGGAGCTGTTTTTT.

This sequence joins TRBV2 and TRBJ2-1; D not certain. V was clipped by 4 bases and J by 5 bases, with 9 bases between them. The CDR3 spans 13 residues. CDR1 and CDR2 from the germline V gene are SNHLY and FYNNEI. The CDR3 spells CASSGTVNNEQFF. The CDR3, as DNA: TGTGCCAGCAGTGGTACAGTAAACAATGAGCAGTTCTTC. The complete variable domain, with remaining parts taken from reference TRBV2 and TRBJ2-1, reads EPEVTQTPSHQVTQMGQEVILRCVPISNHLYFYWYRQILGQKVEFLVSFYNNEISEKSEIFDDQFSVERPDGSNFTLKIRSTKLEDSAMYFCASSGTVNNEQFFGPGTRLTVL.

The chain carries TRBV10-3 and TRBJ1-1; D is unresolved. Trimming pared 6 bases from V and 1 base from J, leaving 9 bases between. Germline V CDR1 and CDR2: ENHRY, SYGVKD. This CDR3 region has 13 residues. The CDR3 DNA follows: TGTGCCATCAGCTTGTCAGGGAACACTGAAGCTTTCTTT. This codes for CAISLSGNTEAFF.

The chain couples TRBV30 to TRBJ1-2; D not certain. CDR1 is GTSNPN, CDR2 SVGIG, per germline (reference sequence). V lost 2 bases, J lost 5 bases, and 9 bases lay in between. This CDR3 comprises 12 residues. The CDR3 nucleotides read TGTGCCTGGAGTCCCCGGCGATATGGCTACACCTTC. Translated, it gives CAWSPRRYGYTF.

As for this clone: Other nucleotide sequences in the sample specify the same CDR3. V is TRBV5-1 and J is TRBJ2-1, with D perhaps matching TRBD1 (5 bases). The ends were cut back, 0 bases at V and 2 bases at J, with 9 bases in the middle. Per germline, CDR1 SGHRS and CDR2 YFSETQ. This CDR3 has 15 residues. CDR3 bases: TGCGCCAGCAGCTTGGGGCAGGGTCCCTACAATGAGCAGTTCTTC. The encoded protein is CASSLGQGPYNEQFF. Based on the CDR3 plus reference TRBV5-1 and TRBJ2-1, the full variable domain is KAGVTQTPRYLIKTRGQQVTLSCSPISGHRSVSWYQQTPGQGLQFLFEYFSETQRNKGNFPGRFSGRQFSNSRSEMNVSTLELGDSALYLCASSLGQGPYNEQFFGPGTRLTVL.

This clone was counted between two and nine times. The chain employs TRBV6-5 and TRBJ2-6; D uncertain. CDR1 and CDR2 from the germline V gene are MNHEY and SVGAGI. CDR3 size: 15 residues. V lost 6 bases to trimming and J lost 4 bases, with 13 bases between them. CDR3 nucleotide sequence: TGTGCCAGCAGCACCACGGCGGCCGGGGCCAACGTCCTGACTTTC. Translating it yields CASSTTAAGANVLTF.

V is TRBV30 and J is TRBJ1-2; tentatively, D is TRBD1 (6 bases). CDR1 and CDR2 (germline): GTSNPN, SVGIG (reference sequence). The CDR3 length is 15 residues. The V and J ends lost 0 bases and 8 bases respectively, with 19 bases between them. The DNA of the CDR3 is TGTGCCTGGAGTGTCGCGGGGGCACCCAGGGACGGCTACACCTTC. This codes for CAWSVAGAPRDGYTF.